What follows is one T cell receptor beta chain and its context. Unmatched junction bases numbered 13, after V lost 6 bases and J lost 6 bases. Germline CDR1 MNHEY, CDR2 SMNVEV (reference sequence). There are 15 residues in the CDR3. This entry is derived from a study of cytomegalovirus exposure and HLA in healthy donors. Use of 60 Vbeta and 13 Jbeta primers characterized the PCR. TCRdb keeps only in-frame clones here, not all; method: immunoSEQ multiplex PCR. Seen here are fewer than 200,000 clones, less than 90% observed once, and the top ten hold just over 4.5%. The source is a woman in her fifties or sixties in good health and CMV-seropositive. V and J are TRBV27 and TRBJ2-7; 8 nucleotides line up with TRBD2. Sequenced sample: PBMCs. The CDR3 is CASSWGLGTPSEQYF. DNA of the CDR3: TGTGCCAGCAGCTGGGGACTAGGAACACCATCCGAGCAGTACTTC.